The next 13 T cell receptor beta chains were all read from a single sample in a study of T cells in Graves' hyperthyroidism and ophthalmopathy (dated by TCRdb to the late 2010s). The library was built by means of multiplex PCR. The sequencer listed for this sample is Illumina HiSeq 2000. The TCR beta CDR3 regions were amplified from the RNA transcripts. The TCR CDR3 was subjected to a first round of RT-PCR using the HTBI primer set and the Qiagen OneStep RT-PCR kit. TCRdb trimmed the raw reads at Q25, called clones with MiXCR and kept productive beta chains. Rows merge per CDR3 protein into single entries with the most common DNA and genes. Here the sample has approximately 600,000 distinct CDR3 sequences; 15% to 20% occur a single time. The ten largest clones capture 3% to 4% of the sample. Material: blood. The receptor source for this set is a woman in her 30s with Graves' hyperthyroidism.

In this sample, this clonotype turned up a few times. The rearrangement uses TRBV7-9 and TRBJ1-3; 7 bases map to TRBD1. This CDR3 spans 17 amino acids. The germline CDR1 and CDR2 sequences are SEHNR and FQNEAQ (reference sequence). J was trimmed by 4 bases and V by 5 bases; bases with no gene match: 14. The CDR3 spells CASSQRSRGLEGNTIYF. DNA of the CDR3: TGTGCCAGCAGCCAACGGTCCAGGGGGTTGGAAGGAAACACCATATATTTT.

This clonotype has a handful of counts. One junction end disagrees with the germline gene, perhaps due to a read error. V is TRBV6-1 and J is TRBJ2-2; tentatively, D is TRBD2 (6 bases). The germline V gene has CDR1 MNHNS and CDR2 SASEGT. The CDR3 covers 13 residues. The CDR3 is CASSPRSIGGLFF. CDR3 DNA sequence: TGTGCCAGCAGCCCGAGATCAATCGGGGGGCTGTTTTTT.

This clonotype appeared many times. CDR3 region: CASRRLDGGTGELFF. CDR3 DNA: TGTGCCAGCAGAAGGCTAGACGGGGGCACCGGGGAGCTGTTTTTT. This chain uses TRBV11-2 with TRBJ2-2; D is perhaps TRBD2 (6 bases). CDR3 length: 15 residues. The V end was cut by 6 bases, the J end by 4 bases, with 15 bases between. Per the germline V gene, CDR1 is SGHAT and CDR2 is FQNNGV.

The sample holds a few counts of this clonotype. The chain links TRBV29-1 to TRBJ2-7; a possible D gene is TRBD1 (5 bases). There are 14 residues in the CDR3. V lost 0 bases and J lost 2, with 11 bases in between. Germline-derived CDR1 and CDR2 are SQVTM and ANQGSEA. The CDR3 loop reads CSVEDRDHTYEQYF. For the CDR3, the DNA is TGCAGCGTTGAAGACAGGGATCATACCTACGAGCAGTACTTC.

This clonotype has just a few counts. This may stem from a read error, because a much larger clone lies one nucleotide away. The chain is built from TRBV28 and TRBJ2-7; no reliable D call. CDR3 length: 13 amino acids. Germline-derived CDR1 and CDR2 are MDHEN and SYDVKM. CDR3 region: CANSWTGSYEQYF. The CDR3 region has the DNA TGTGCCAACAGTTGGACGGGCTCCTACGAGCAGTACTTC.

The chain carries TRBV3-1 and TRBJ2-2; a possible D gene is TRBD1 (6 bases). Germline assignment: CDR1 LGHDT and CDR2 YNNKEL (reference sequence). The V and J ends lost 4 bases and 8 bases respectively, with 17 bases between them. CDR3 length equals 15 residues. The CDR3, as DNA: TGTGCCAGCAGCCCCCGGGACACCACCGGGGGGGAGCTGTTTTTT. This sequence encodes CASSPRDTTGGELFF. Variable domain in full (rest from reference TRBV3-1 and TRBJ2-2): DTAVSQTPKYLVTQMGNDKSIKCEQNLGHDTMYWYKQDSKKFLKIMFSYNNKELIINETVPNRFSPKSPDKAHLNLHINSLELGDSAVYFCASSPRDTTGGELFFGEGSRLTVL.

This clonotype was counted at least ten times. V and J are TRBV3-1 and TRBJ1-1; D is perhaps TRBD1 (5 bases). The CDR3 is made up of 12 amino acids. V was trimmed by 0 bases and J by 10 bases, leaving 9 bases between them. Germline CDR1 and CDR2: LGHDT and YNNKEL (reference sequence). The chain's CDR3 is CASSQEGAGAFF. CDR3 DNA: TGTGCCAGCAGCCAAGAAGGGGCCGGAGCTTTCTTT.

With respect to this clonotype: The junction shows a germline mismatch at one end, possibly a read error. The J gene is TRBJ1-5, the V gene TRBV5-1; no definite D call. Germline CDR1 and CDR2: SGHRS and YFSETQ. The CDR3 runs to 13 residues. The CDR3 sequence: CASSLSVNQSQHF. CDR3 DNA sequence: TGCGCCAGCAGCTTGTCTGTCAATCAGTCCCAGCATTTT.

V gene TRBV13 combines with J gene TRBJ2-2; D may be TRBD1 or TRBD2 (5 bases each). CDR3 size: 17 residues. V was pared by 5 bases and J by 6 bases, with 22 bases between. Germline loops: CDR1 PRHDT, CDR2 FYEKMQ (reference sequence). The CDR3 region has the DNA TGTGCCAGCAGCCGTCCGGGCAGCGGAAGGGGCGCCGGGGAGCTGTTTTTT. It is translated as CASSRPGSGRGAGELFF.

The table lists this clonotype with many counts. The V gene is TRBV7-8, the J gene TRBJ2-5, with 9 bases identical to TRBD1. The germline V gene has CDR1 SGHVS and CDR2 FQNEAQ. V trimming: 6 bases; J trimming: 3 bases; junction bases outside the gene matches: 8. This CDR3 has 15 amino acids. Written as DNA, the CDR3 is TGTGCCAGCAGGAAGACAGGGGGTGCGGAAGAGACCCAGTACTTC. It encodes CASRKTGGAEETQYF.

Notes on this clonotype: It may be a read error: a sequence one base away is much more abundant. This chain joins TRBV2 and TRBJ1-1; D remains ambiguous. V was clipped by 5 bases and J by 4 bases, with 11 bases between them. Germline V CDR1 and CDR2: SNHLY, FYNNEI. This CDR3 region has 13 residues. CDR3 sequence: CASSILMSTEAFF. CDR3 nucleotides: TGTGCCAGCAGTATCCTCATGAGCACTGAAGCTTTCTTT.

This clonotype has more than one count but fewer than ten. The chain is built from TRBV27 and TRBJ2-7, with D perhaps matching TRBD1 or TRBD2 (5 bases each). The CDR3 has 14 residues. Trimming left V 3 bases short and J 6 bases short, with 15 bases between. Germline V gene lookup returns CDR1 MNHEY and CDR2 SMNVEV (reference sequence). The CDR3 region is CASSFGTAPSEQYF. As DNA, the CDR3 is TGTGCCAGCAGTTTCGGGACGGCCCCCTCCGAGCAGTACTTC.

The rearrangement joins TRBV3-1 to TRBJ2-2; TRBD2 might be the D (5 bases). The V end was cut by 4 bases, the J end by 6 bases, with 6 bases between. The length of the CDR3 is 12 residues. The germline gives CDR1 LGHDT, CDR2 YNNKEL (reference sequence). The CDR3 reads CASSPSPGELFF. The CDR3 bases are TGTGCCAGCAGCCCTAGCCCCGGGGAGCTGTTTTTT. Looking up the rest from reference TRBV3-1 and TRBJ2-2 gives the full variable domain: DTAVSQTPKYLVTQMGNDKSIKCEQNLGHDTMYWYKQDSKKFLKIMFSYNNKELIINETVPNRFSPKSPDKAHLNLHINSLELGDSAVYFCASSPSPGELFFGEGSRLTVL.